Each of the 18 T cell receptor beta chains below was sequenced from the same sample in a study of T cells in Graves' hyperthyroidism and ophthalmopathy. Regions amplified from RNA transcripts were the TCR beta CDR3 regions. When the TCR CDR3 underwent first-round RT-PCR, the HTBI primer set was used. Using its own MiXCR run on the multiplex PCR reads, TCRdb lists one record per CDR3 protein. In the table there are 200,000 to 250,000 distinct CDR3 sequences, less than 20% of which are singletons. Sample: blood. All receptors come from a woman younger than 30 with Graves' ophthalmopathy.

This clonotype was seen ten or more times. The chain uses TRBV11-3 and TRBJ1-6; D possibly corresponds to TRBD1 (5 bases). Trimming removed 5 bases from V and 7 bases from J, with 9 bases in between. The V gene's germline CDR1 is SGHNT and CDR2 YENEEA. CDR3 length: 13 amino acids. This CDR3 reads CASSTDRNSPLHF. The CDR3 nucleotides are TGTGCCAGCAGCACCGACAGAAATTCACCCCTCCACTTT.

This clonotype was detected many times. The chain employs TRBV20-1 and TRBJ1-2; 7 bases fit TRBD1. V lost 6 bases to trimming and J lost 0 bases; unmatched junction nucleotides: 10. Germline loops: CDR1 DFQATT, CDR2 SNEGSKA (reference sequence). The CDR3 runs 15 residues. CDR3 region: CSAYTRTGANYGYTF. The CDR3 DNA sequence: TGCAGTGCATATACGAGGACAGGAGCTAACTATGGCTACACCTTC.

This clonotype was counted only a few times. This sequence joins TRBV19 and TRBJ2-1; 11 bases match TRBD2. Germline-derived CDR1 and CDR2 are LNHDA and SQIVND (reference sequence). CDR3 length: 15 residues. J lost 6 bases, V lost 3 bases, and 4 bases had no gene match. The CDR3 loop reads CASSISSGGANEQFF. CDR3 DNA: TGTGCCAGTAGTATCAGTAGCGGGGGGGCCAATGAGCAGTTCTTC.

This rearrangement joins TRBV12-3 or TRBV12-4 to TRBJ2-1; TRBD2 aligns across 8 bases. The CDR3 consists of 14 residues. The V and J ends lost 5 bases and 7 bases, in that order; junction bases with no gene match: 7. CDR3 sequence reads: CASSPGTSENEQFF. CDR3 nucleotides: TGTGCCAGCAGTCCCGGGACTAGTGAGAATGAGCAGTTCTTC.

In its sample, this clonotype was seen many times. V usage is TRBV12-5 and J usage is TRBJ2-3; 12 bases line up with TRBD2. Germline V gene sequence: CDR1 LGHNT, CDR2 FRNRAP. Trimming cost V 1 base and J 3 bases; bases outside gene matches: 2. The CDR3 totals 16 residues. CDR3 sequence: CASGLASGRVTDTQYF. CDR3 coding DNA: TGTGCTAGTGGTTTGGCTAGCGGGAGGGTGACAGATACGCAGTATTTT.

This clonotype appeared many times. The chain combines TRBV2 with TRBJ2-7; 9 bases fit TRBD2. This CDR3 spans 19 amino acids. Per germline, CDR1 SNHLY and CDR2 FYNNEI. Unmatched junction bases numbered 24, after V lost 5 bases and J lost 7 bases. The chain's CDR3 is CASSPGWLAGLPKPWEQYF. The DNA of the CDR3 is TGTGCCAGCAGTCCCGGTTGGCTAGCGGGACTGCCGAAACCGTGGGAGCAGTACTTC.

This clonotype occurred many times. J is TRBJ1-1 and V is TRBV19, with D hard to call. From germline, CDR1 is LNHDA and CDR2 SQIVND (reference sequence). V gave up 3 bases and J gave up 1 base, with 6 bases separating them. This CDR3 region has 13 residues. The CDR3 bases are TGTGCCAGTAGTATGAGGAAGAACACTGAAGCTTTCTTT. This codes for CASSMRKNTEAFF.

This clonotype was recorded at least ten times. The chain uses TRBV6-2 or TRBV6-3 and TRBJ1-2; weak D call: TRBD1 (5 bases). Germline loops: CDR1 MNHEY, CDR2 SVGEGT. This CDR3 spans 16 amino acids. Trimming took 2 bases from V and 4 from J, leaving 17 bases between them. CDR3 DNA: TGTGCCAGCAGTTACAGGAGGGACGTGGGGAGCTATGGCTACACCTTC. Residues: CASSYRRDVGSYGYTF.

This clonotype was found many times. V is TRBV5-5 and J is TRBJ1-6, with 7 bases aligning to TRBD1. Germline CDR1 SGHKS, CDR2 YYEKEE (reference sequence). The CDR3 consists of 14 residues. Losses at the gene ends were 0 bases for V and 11 bases for J; bases not matched to a gene: 5. The CDR3, as DNA: TGTGCCAGCAGCTTGGGACAGGGAGATCCACCCCTCCACTTT. Translated: CASSLGQGDPPLHF.

This clonotype was detected ten times or more. The gene calls are TRBV24-1 and TRBJ2-1; possibly TRBD1 or TRBD2 for D (5 bases each). This CDR3 contains 16 residues. Germline CDR1 KGHDR, CDR2 SFDVKD. V lost 0 bases to trimming and J lost 10 bases, with 18 bases between them. In nucleotides, the CDR3 is TGTGCCACCAGTGATTTGGGAAATGGGGGAGCACCCGAGCAGTTCTTC. Its protein product is CATSDLGNGGAPEQFF.

This rearrangement joins TRBV10-1 to TRBJ2-7; 7 bases are a match to TRBD2. V lost 4 bases, J lost 6 bases, and 6 bases stayed unmatched. The CDR3 has 13 residues. Germline assignment: CDR1 WNHNN and CDR2 SYGVQD (reference sequence). The CDR3, as DNA: TGCGCCAGCAGTGGGGGGGGAATTCGCGAGCAGTACTTC. Its protein is CASSGGGIREQYF.

This clonotype was seen repeatedly, ten times or more. The chain is built from TRBV5-5 and TRBJ1-2; 10 bases agree with TRBD1. Trimming cost V 4 bases and J 0 bases; bases outside gene matches: 15. This CDR3 contains 19 residues. Germline CDR1 is SGHKS and CDR2 is YYEKEE (reference sequence). The CDR3: CASSLHPLGTGATNYGYTF. CDR3 sequence (DNA): TGTGCCAGCAGCCTCCACCCCCTGGGGACAGGGGCGACTAACTATGGCTACACCTTC.

This clonotype was counted at least ten times. The chain is built from TRBV24-1 and TRBJ1-2; D is perhaps TRBD1 (5 bases). Trimming pared 3 bases from V and 4 bases from J, leaving 17 bases between. Per germline, CDR1 KGHDR and CDR2 SFDVKD. The CDR3 consists of 16 residues. This CDR3 is CATSDPGGTGTYGYTF. CDR3 nucleotide sequence: TGTGCCACCAGTGATCCAGGAGGTACAGGCACCTATGGCTACACCTTC.

The rearrangement links TRBV28 to TRBJ2-5, with D perhaps TRBD1 (5 bases). Looked up from germline, CDR1 is MDHEN and CDR2 is SYDVKM. The CDR3 has 15 residues. Trimming removed 6 bases from V and 5 bases from J, with 19 bases in between. CDR3 nucleotide sequence: TGTGCCAGCAGCCTTTGGACACCCTCCCCGGAGACCCAGTACTTC. Amino acid sequence: CASSLWTPSPETQYF.

This clonotype was seen ten or more times. At one of its ends the junction is not consistent with the germline gene, which may arise from a read error. The chain's CDR3 is CSIDRGSYEQYF. Written as DNA, the CDR3 is TGCAGCATTGACAGGGGGTCCTACGAGCAGTACTTC. J is TRBJ2-7 and V is TRBV29-1; 9 bases map to TRBD1. The CDR3 covers 12 residues. Germline CDR1 SQVTM, CDR2 ANQGSEA.

This clonotype has at least ten counts. The J gene is TRBJ1-2, the V gene TRBV6-1; D unresolved. V was cut by 10 bases and J by 0 bases, with 6 bases left in between. Germline V gene data show CDR1 as MNHNS and CDR2 as SASEGT. CDR3 size: 11 residues. The chain's CDR3 is CATTPNYGYTF. The CDR3 DNA reads TGTGCCACGACTCCTAACTATGGCTACACCTTC.

This clonotype was observed many times. The V gene is TRBV5-5, the J gene TRBJ1-4; D might be TRBD1 (6 bases). Germline CDR1 is SGHKS and CDR2 is YYEKEE (reference sequence). The CDR3 totals 15 residues. Trimming left V 3 bases short and J 9 bases short, with 18 bases between. The chain's CDR3 is CASSWPGGAGQKLFF. For the CDR3, the DNA is TGTGCCAGCAGCTGGCCTGGGGGGGCCGGACAAAAACTGTTTTTT. The full variable domain, completed using reference TRBV5-5 and TRBJ1-4, is DAGVTQSPTHLIKTRGQQVTLRCSPISGHKSVSWYQQVLGQGPQFIFQYYEKEERGRGNFPDRFSARQFPNYSSELNVNALLLGDSALYLCASSWPGGAGQKLFFGSGTQLSVL.

This clonotype was detected many times. J is TRBJ1-1 and V is TRBV28, with a tentative D call TRBD1 (6 bases). CDR3 length: 18 amino acids. In germline, CDR1 is MDHEN, CDR2 SYDVKM. V shed 6 bases and J shed 0 bases, with 23 bases lying between them. DNA for the CDR3: TGTGCCAGCAGGCTATTTCGGGACACTGTGGTTATGAACACTGAAGCTTTCTTT. This gives the protein CASRLFRDTVVMNTEAFF.